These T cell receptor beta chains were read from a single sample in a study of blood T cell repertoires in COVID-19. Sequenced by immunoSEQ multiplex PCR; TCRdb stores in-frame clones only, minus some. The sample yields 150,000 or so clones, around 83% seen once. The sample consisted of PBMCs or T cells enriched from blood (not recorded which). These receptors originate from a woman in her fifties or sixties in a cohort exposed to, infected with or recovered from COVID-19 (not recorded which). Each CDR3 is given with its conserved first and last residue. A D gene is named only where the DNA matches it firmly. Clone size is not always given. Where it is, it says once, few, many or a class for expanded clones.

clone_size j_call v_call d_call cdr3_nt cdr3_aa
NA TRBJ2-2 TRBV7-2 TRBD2 TGTGCCAGCAGCATCGGACTAGCGGTGACCGGGGAGCTGTTTTTT CASSIGLAVTGELFF
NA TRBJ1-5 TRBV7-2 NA TGTGCCAGCAGCGAGCGGACGGGGAAGGGCCAGCCCCAGCATTTT CASSERTGKGQPQHF
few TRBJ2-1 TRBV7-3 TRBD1 TGTGCCAGCAGCTTAAGAGGTCGTGAACAGGGGACCTACAATGAGCAGTTCTTC CASSLRGREQGTYNEQFF
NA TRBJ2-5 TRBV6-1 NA TGTGCCAGCAGTGAAGACAGGCTGCGGACCCAGTACTTC CASSEDRLRTQYF
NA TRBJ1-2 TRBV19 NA TGTGCCAGCCAGGGCTGGTCGGACTATGGCTACACCTTC CASQGWSDYGYTF
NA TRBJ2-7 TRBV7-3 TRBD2 TGTGCCAGCAGCTTTAACGGCGCTAGCGGTATATCCTACGAGCAGTACTTC CASSFNGASGISYEQYF
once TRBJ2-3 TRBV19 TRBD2 TGTGCCAGTAGTGAACTAGCGGGAATAGGAAACCAGTATTTT CASSELAGIGNQYF
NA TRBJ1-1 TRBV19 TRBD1 TGTGCCAGTAGACCGGGACAGGGCATCCAGAGCACTGAAGCTTTCTTT CASRPGQGIQSTEAFF
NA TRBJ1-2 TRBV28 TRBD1 TGTGCCAGCAGTGTTCCGGGACAGGACTTCTCGGGCGCTGGCTACACCTTC CASSVPGQDFSGAGYTF
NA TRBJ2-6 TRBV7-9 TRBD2 TGTGCCAGCAGCTTTCCTACTCAACTAGCGGGACCTGGGGCCAACGTCCTGACTTTC CASSFPTQLAGPGANVLTF
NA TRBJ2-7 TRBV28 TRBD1 TGTGCCAGCGTCGCAGGGGGATTGTACGAGCAGTACTTC CASVAGGLYEQYF
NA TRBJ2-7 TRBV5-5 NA TGTGCCAGCAGCCCTACATGGCGGGTCACTGGCTCCTACGAGCAGTACTTC CASSPTWRVTGSYEQYF
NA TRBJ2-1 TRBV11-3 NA TGTGCCAGCAGCTTAGGGGTACTAGATTACAATGAGCAGTTCTTC CASSLGVLDYNEQFF
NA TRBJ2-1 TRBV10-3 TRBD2 TGTGCCATCAGCGGACTAGGGCCCTACAATGAGCAGTTCTTC CAISGLGPYNEQFF
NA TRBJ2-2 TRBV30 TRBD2 TGTGCCTGGAGTGTTTCGAGGGGCGGGGGGACCGGGGAGCTGTTTTTT CAWSVSRGGGTGELFF
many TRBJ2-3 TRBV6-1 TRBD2 TGTGCCAGCAGTGAAGTGGGCGGGGGGGCCACAGATACGCAGTATTTT CASSEVGGGATDTQYF
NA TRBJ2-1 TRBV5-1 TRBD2 TGCGCCAGCAGATCCGGGACTAGCGCTTACAATGAGCAGTTCTTC CASRSGTSAYNEQFF
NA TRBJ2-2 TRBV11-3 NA TGTGCCAGCAGCCCCCGCCTCCAGTCCGGGGAGCTGTTTTTT CASSPRLQSGELFF
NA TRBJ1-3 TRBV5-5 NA TGTGCCAGTAGCTTGGTGTTAGAGCCTGGAAACACCATATATTTT CASSLVLEPGNTIYF
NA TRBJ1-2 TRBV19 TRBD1 TGTGCCAGTAGTAGCACCGGGACAGGACCATTTTATGGCTACACCTTC CASSSTGTGPFYGYTF
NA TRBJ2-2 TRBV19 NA TGTGCCAGTAGTACCCGTGGAGGGAGGACCGGGGAGCTGTTTTTT CASSTRGGRTGELFF
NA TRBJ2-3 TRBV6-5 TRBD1 TGTGCCAGCAGTCGCCGGGACAGCAGCACAGATACGCAGTATTTT CASSRRDSSTDTQYF
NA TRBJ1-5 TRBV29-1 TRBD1 TGCAGCGTTAGGACAGGGGGTAATCAGCCCCAGCATTTT CSVRTGGNQPQHF
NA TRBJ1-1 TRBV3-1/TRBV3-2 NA TGTGCCAGCAGCCAAGCCGACAGGAACACTGAAGCTTTCTTT CASSQADRNTEAFF
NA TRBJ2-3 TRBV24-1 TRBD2 TGTGCCACCAGTGGTTCTAGCGGGGGCATTCCAGATACGCAGTATTTT CATSGSSGGIPDTQYF
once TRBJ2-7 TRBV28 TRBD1 TGTGCCAGCAGTTCAACGACAGGGATCTACGAGCAGTACTTC CASSSTTGIYEQYF
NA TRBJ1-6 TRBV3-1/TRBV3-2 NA TGTGCCAGCAGGCCCACAGGGTTCTATAATTCACCCCTCCACTTT CASRPTGFYNSPLHF
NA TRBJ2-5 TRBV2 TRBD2 TGTGCCAGCAGGCTCACTAGCGGCGAGACCCAGTACTTC CASRLTSGETQYF
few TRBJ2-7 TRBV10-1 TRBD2 TGCGCCAGCAGTGGAAGCGGGAGTGCTCGGTCCTACGAGCAGTACTTC CASSGSGSARSYEQYF
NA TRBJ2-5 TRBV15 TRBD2 TGTGCCACCAGCAGAGATTATTTCGGGACTAGCTTGGAGACCCAGTACTTC CATSRDYFGTSLETQYF
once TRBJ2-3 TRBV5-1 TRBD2 TGCGCCAGCAGCTTGGCCAGCGGGAGACAGTCAGATACGCAGTATTTT CASSLASGRQSDTQYF
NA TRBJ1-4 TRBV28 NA TGTGCCAGCAGTCCATGGGGGCAGGCTGAAAAACTGTTTTTT CASSPWGQAEKLFF
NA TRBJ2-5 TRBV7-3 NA TGTGCCAGCAGCTTATGGGGCGGGGTGCGAGAGACCCAGTACTTC CASSLWGGVRETQYF
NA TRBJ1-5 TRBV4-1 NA TGCGCCAGCAGCCAAGTTTGGTCGGGGGGGAGCAATCAGCCCCAGCATTTT CASSQVWSGGSNQPQHF
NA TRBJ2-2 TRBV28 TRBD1 TGTGCCAGCCAGGGGCCCGACAGGGGCGCCCTATTGAACACCGGGGAGCTGTTTTTT CASQGPDRGALLNTGELFF
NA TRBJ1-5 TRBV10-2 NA TGCGCCAGCAGTGAGTCGAGTTCGTCTCAGCCCCAGCATTTT CASSESSSSQPQHF
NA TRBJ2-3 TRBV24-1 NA TGTGCCACCAGTTCCCTAGACTCGGCCGATACGCAGTATTTT CATSSLDSADTQYF
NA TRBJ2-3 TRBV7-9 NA TGTGCCAGCAGCTCCCCAGGGATAAGCACAGATACGCAGTATTTT CASSSPGISTDTQYF
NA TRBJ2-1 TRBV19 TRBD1 TGTGCCAGTAGTCACGGGACAGAGAGCTCCTACAATGAGCAGTTCTTC CASSHGTESSYNEQFF
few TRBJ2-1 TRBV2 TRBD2 TGTGCCAGCAGTGACGGGGGGAATGAGCAGTTCTTC CASSDGGNEQFF
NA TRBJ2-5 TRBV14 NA TGTGCCAGCAGCGCGGGTGTCGCTAACCAAGAGACCCAGTACTTC CASSAGVANQETQYF
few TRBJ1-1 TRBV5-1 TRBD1 TGCGCCAGCAGCTTGGCAAACAGGGGGCCAGGGTACACTGAAGCTTTCTTT CASSLANRGPGYTEAFF
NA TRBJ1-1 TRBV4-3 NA TGCGCCAGCAGCCAAGGATGGGGCATGAACACTGAAGCTTTCTTT CASSQGWGMNTEAFF
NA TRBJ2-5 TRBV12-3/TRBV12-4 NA TGTGCCAGCAGTCAGGGAGGAGAGACCCAGTACTTC CASSQGGETQYF
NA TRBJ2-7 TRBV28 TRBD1 TGTGCCAGCAGTCCCCGGGACAGGGAGATCTACGAGCAGTACTTC CASSPRDREIYEQYF
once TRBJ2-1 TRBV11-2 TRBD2 TGTGCCAGCAGCTCCCGGACTAGCGCCTACAATGAGCAGTTCTTC CASSSRTSAYNEQFF
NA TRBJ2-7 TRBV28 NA TGTGCCAGCAGGACCCGTGGGGCGGGGAGCTCCTACGAGCAGTACTTC CASRTRGAGSSYEQYF
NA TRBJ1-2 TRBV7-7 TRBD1 TGTGCTAGCAGCCCGGACAGGGCACCCTACACCTTC CASSPDRAPYTF
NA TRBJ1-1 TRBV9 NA TGTGCCAGCAGCGTAGTGGGGACACGGGGCACTGAAGCTTTCTTT CASSVVGTRGTEAFF
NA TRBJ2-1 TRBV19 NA TGTGCCAGTAGTACTCTCGACCTCGGGGATGAGCAGTTCTTC CASSTLDLGDEQFF
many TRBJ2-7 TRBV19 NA TGTGCCAGTAGTATTCGGGGCTACGAGCAGTACTTC CASSIRGYEQYF
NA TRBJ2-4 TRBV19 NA TGTGCCAGTAGTATCAGGGTGGCCAAAAACATTCAGTACTTC CASSIRVAKNIQYF
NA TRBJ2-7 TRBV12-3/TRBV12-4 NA TGTGCCAGCGGAGGGACAGTCCCCCTGGAGCAGTACTTC CASGGTVPLEQYF
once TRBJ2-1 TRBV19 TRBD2 TGTGCCAGTATCCCTAGCGGGGGCCGTGAGTACAATGAGCAGTTCTTC CASIPSGGREYNEQFF
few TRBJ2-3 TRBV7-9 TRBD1 TGTGCCACCTCCAGGGGGCTGGCAGATACGCAGTATTTT CATSRGLADTQYF
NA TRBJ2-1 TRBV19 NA TGTGCCAGTAGTATAGGTGGGGGCCATAATGAGCAGTTCTTC CASSIGGGHNEQFF
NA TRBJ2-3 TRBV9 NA TGTGCCAGCAGCGTTAGACAGGCAGATACGCAGTATTTT CASSVRQADTQYF
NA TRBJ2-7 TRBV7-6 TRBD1 TGTGCCAGCAGCCCCTCCGGGACAGGGGACTACGAGCAGTACTTC CASSPSGTGDYEQYF
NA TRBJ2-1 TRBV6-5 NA TGTGCCAGCAGTCCAGGAGAGGGGGCCTACAATGAGCAGTTCTTC CASSPGEGAYNEQFF